The rows below give T cell receptor beta chains drawn from one sample of a study of T cell changes during pregnancy in multiple sclerosis. The method was immunoSEQ multiplex PCR; TCRdb's version includes in-frame clones alone and lacks a portion of them. The top ten hold around 5% of the sample, which has just over 20,000 clones, about 90% seen once. Sequencing used CD8+ T cells from peripheral blood mononuclear cells, obtained in the second trimester of pregnancy. These receptors all stem from a female donor in good health, enrolled as a control in a pregnancy study. Each CDR3 is given with its conserved first and last residue. D genes are given only for firm matches. Only part of the rows carry a size: once, few, many, or a class if the clone is expanded.

abundance	j_gene	d_gene	v_gene	CDR3aa	CDR3nt
NA	TRBJ2-1	TRBD2	TRBV10-3	CAISGPSGVPYNEQFF	TGTGCCATCAGTGGTCCTAGCGGAGTACCCTACAATGAGCAGTTCTTC
once	TRBJ2-5	TRBD2	TRBV27	CASSLWASGSVTQYF	TGTGCCAGCAGTTTATGGGCTAGCGGGAGTGTGACCCAGTACTTC
once	TRBJ1-1	NA	TRBV9	CASSVARVSEAFF	TGTGCCAGCAGCGTAGCTCGGGTTTCGGAAGCTTTCTTT
NA	TRBJ2-7	TRBD2	TRBV4-1	CASSPILAASSYEQYF	TGCGCCAGCAGCCCAATACTAGCGGCCAGCTCCTACGAGCAGTACTTC
NA	TRBJ1-3	NA	TRBV7-9	CASSPPRSSGNTIYF	TGTGCCAGCAGCCCCCCGAGGAGCTCTGGAAACACCATATATTTT
NA	TRBJ2-3	TRBD2	TRBV11-3	CASSLGTGGVYTDTQYF	TGTGCCAGCAGCTTGGGTACGGGAGGAGTTTACACAGATACGCAGTATTTT
NA	TRBJ2-5	NA	TRBV5-5	CASSLSSGAETQYF	TGTGCCAGCAGCTTGTCTTCAGGGGCAGAGACCCAGTACTTC
NA	TRBJ1-5	NA	TRBV28	CASSFFPGGGQPQHF	TGTGCCAGCAGTTTTTTTCCGGGCGGAGGTCAGCCCCAGCATTTT
once	TRBJ2-5	TRBD2	TRBV11-2	CASSLLAGVGETQYF	TGTGCCAGCAGCTTACTAGCGGGAGTCGGGGAGACCCAGTACTTC
once	TRBJ2-7	NA	TRBV1	CTSSQPRRVHSYEQYF	TGCACCAGCAGCCAACCCAGACGGGTTCATTCCTACGAGCAGTACTTC
NA	TRBJ1-1	TRBD1	TRBV7-9	CASSSTGGSEAFF	TGTGCCAGCAGCTCAACAGGGGGCAGTGAAGCTTTCTTT
NA	TRBJ2-7	NA	TRBV7-9	CASSLTQGSYEQYF	TGTGCCAGCAGCTTAACACAGGGCAGCTACGAGCAGTACTTC
once	TRBJ2-4	NA	TRBV2	CASSGPEEYF	TGTGCCAGCAGTGGGCCTGAGGAGTACTTC